This T cell receptor beta chain is drawn from a study of blood T cells in healthy people across ages. The authors ran a second PCR of about 7 to 11 cycles using a sample-barcoded 5' primer and a J-beta primer mix. Every single cDNA molecule received a tag from a template-switch adaptor with 12 random nucleotides. MiXCR was run by TCRdb on the 5' RACE reads, yielding one entry per CDR3 protein. The profile shows 850,000 to 950,000 distinct CDR3 sequences, 29% of them singletons. A word on this clonotype: It may be a read error: a sequence one base away is much more abundant.

The CDR3 is made up of 16 amino acids. Germline-derived CDR1 and CDR2 are DFQATT and SNEGSKA (reference sequence). The sequenced material came from blood. This TCR was sampled from a woman aged 80 or over in good health. This rearrangement joins TRBV20-1 to TRBJ2-1; 9 bases match TRBD2. The DNA end favors TRBJ2-7, so the J call may be wrong. CDR3 protein: CSARTFSGGAYNEQYF. In DNA form, the CDR3 reads TGCAGTGCTAGAACTTTTAGCGGGGGAGCCTACAATGAGCAGTACTTC.